One and the same sample provided the 7 T cell receptor beta chains below, sequenced in a study of post-analysis software for immune sequencing data. Findings of the study overall: The five TRBV segments detected at higher frequency in patients than in controls included TRBV5-6, TRBV5-1 and TRBV20-1.

Their specific antigens are unknown. TCR beta cDNA libraries had unique molecular identifiers. One entry per CDR3 protein results from TCRdb running MiXCR on the PCR reads. The sample consists of roughly 600,000 distinct CDR3 sequences, 44% of them appearing once. The sequencing input was blood. The receptor set was obtained from a girl between 5 and 17 years old with multiple sclerosis.

The genes are TRBV7-9 and TRBJ2-1; D not resolved. CDR3 length: 14 amino acids. The V gene's germline CDR1 is SEHNR and CDR2 FQNEAQ (reference sequence). Trimming stripped 5 bases from V and 13 bases from J, with 21 bases between. The CDR3 nucleotides read TGTGCCAGCAGCCTCATATCTGGCATTTCGGGCCAGTTCTTC. Translation: CASSLISGISGQFF. The full variable domain, its missing parts supplied by reference TRBV7-9 and TRBJ2-1, is DTGVSQNPRHKITKRGQNVTFRCDPISEHNRLYWYRQTLGQGPEFLTYFQNEAQLEKSRLLSDRFSAERPKGSFSTLEIQRTEQGDSAMYLCASSLISGISGQFFGPGTRLTVL.

The chain couples TRBV20-1 to TRBJ1-1, with a weak D call TRBD1 (6 bases). Germline loops: CDR1 DFQATT, CDR2 SNEGSKA (reference sequence). The CDR3 extends over 14 amino acids. The germline V and J ends were trimmed by 2 bases and 4 bases, with 14 bases remaining between them. CDR3 protein: CSARSTGTVTEAFF. The DNA of the CDR3 is TGCAGTGCTAGATCAACAGGGACCGTCACTGAAGCTTTCTTT.

The chain employs TRBV10-3 and TRBJ1-1, with TRBD1 as a possible D gene (6 bases). V dropped 4 bases and J dropped 0 bases, with 9 bases sitting between them. The germline CDR1 and CDR2 sequences are ENHRY and SYGVKD. The CDR3 covers 14 residues. The CDR3 here is CAISATGLNTEAFF. CDR3 nucleotides: TGTGCCATCAGTGCGACAGGCCTGAACACTGAAGCTTTCTTT.

J is TRBJ2-7 and V is TRBV10-2; D unclear. The V gene's germline CDR1 is WSHSY and CDR2 SAAADI. The V end was cut by 4 bases, the J end by 7 bases, with 14 bases between. The CDR3 consists of 13 residues. The DNA for the CDR3 is TGCGCCAGCAGTGGTACTACTAACAATGAGCAGTACTTC. Translating gives CASSGTTNNEQYF.

In this sample, this clonotype turned up a few times. V is TRBV29-1 and J is TRBJ1-1; 9 positions match TRBD1. The CDR3 is made up of 13 amino acids. V lost 8 bases and J lost 3; bases outside the gene matches: 7. Germline-derived CDR1 and CDR2 are SQVTM and ANQGSEA. The CDR3 sequence is CSMRQGGDTEAFF. DNA of the CDR3: TGCAGCATGCGACAGGGGGGGGACACTGAAGCTTTCTTT.

The chain combines TRBV7-9 with TRBJ2-7, with TRBD1 matching over 10 bases. Gene TRBJ2-5 matches the end of the DNA better, so the J call may be wrong. There are 14 residues in the CDR3. Germline-derived CDR1 and CDR2 are SEHNR and FQNEAQ (reference sequence). CDR3 sequence: CASSRQGAWETQYF. The CDR3, as DNA: TGTGCCAGCAGCCGACAGGGGGCTTGGGAGACCCAGTACTTC.

The sample holds one count of this clonotype. The V call is TRBV5-1, the J call TRBJ2-6; tentatively, D is TRBD1 (6 bases). CDR1 and CDR2 from the germline V gene are SGHRS and YFSETQ. V was shortened by 3 bases and J by 18 bases, with 28 bases between the two germline ends. The CDR3 is made up of 16 amino acids. In DNA form, the CDR3 reads TGCGCCAGCAGCTGGGGGCAGGCATCTGGGGCCAACGTCTGGACTTTC. The encoded protein is CASSWGQASGANVWTF. Full variable domain (outside the CDR3, taken from reference TRBV5-1 and TRBJ2-6): KAGVTQTPRYLIKTRGQQVTLSCSPISGHRSVSWYQQTPGQGLQFLFEYFSETQRNKGNFPGRFSGRQFSNSRSEMNVSTLELGDSALYLCASSWGQASGANVWTFGAGSRLTVL.